The next 8 T cell receptor beta chains were all read from a single sample in a study of a mutant IDH1 vaccine in newly diagnosed glioma (dated by TCRdb to about 2021). Read against the paper, the sample's time point label means: week 35, safety follow-up. Each vaccine dose, consisting of 300 ug of a 20-mer mutant IDH1 peptide in Montanide, was administered subcutaneously with topical imiquimod. For these receptors, no antigen is known. The library came from the immunoSEQ multiplex PCR assay. TCRdb took this table from immuneACCESS and kept in-frame rearrangements with V and J called. Such tables lack part of the clones; where checked against another copy, unresolved V genes explain under half of the gap, and the rest is unexplained. Recorded for this sample are about 27,000 clones; approximately 87% of them occurred a single time. 25% to 35% of the sample is held by the ten biggest clonotypes. Source: PBMCs, taken from a glioma patient whose treatment included an IDH1 peptide vaccine. The receptors shown here come from a man under 40 with glioma.

CDR3 DNA sequence: TGTGCCAGCAGTGAATATACCCTGAGGGGGACAGATACGCAGTATTTT. Protein product: CASSEYTLRGTDTQYF. This chain uses TRBV25-1 with TRBJ2-3, with D possibly TRBD1 on 6 matching bases. The CDR3 spans 16 residues. The germline V gene encodes CDR1 MGHDK and CDR2 SYGVNS. V lost 0 bases and J 3 bases, leaving 13 bases between the germline ends.

The chain employs TRBV10-3 and TRBJ2-7; D may be TRBD1 (6 bases). Germline V gene sequence: CDR1 ENHRY, CDR2 SYGVKD. The CDR3 has 12 amino acids. The V end lost 7 bases, the J end lost 2 bases, and 9 bases lay between the germline ends. The CDR3 here is CAIKKGAYEQYF. The DNA for the CDR3 is TGTGCCATCAAGAAGGGGGCCTACGAGCAGTACTTC.

The chain employs TRBV6-1 and TRBJ2-3; 8 bases are a match to TRBD1. The CDR3 length is 15 residues. The germline V gene has CDR1 MNHNS and CDR2 SASEGT. V lost 7 bases to trimming and J lost 5 bases; unmatched junction nucleotides: 11. Here the CDR3 reads CASTWVGQGRDTQYF. The CDR3 DNA is TGTGCCAGCACGTGGGTTGGACAGGGTCGAGATACGCAGTATTTT.

This chain links TRBV5-6 with TRBJ1-5; 9 bases agree with TRBD1. Trimming at V came to 4 bases and at J to 6 bases, leaving 5 bases not matched to a gene. CDR1 is SGHDT and CDR2 is YYEEEE in the germline V gene. The CDR3 is made up of 14 amino acids. The CDR3: CASSGGTGLQPQHF. The CDR3, as DNA: TGTGCCAGCAGCGGAGGGACAGGGCTTCAGCCCCAGCATTTT.

This rearrangement joins TRBV5-1 to TRBJ2-7, with 10 bases matching TRBD2. V was pared by 1 base and J by 5 bases, with 6 bases of the junction left unmatched. The germline V gene has CDR1 SGHRS and CDR2 YFSETQ. This CDR3 comprises 15 residues. The CDR3 DNA follows: TGCGCCAGCAGCTTGATAGCGGGAGGAGCTGACGAGCAGTACTTC. Protein: CASSLIAGGADEQYF.

The CDR3 coding sequence is TGTGCCAGCTCCCGAAACCGGCCGGGACAGATTAATGAAAAACTGTTTTTT. It specifies CASSRNRPGQINEKLFF. The gene calls are TRBV18 and TRBJ1-4, with TRBD1 matching 7 bases. Germline-derived CDR1 and CDR2 are KGHSH and LQKENI. The ends lost 6 bases at V and 4 bases at J; junction bases unmatched: 14. The CDR3 is 17 residues long. Full variable domain (outside the CDR3, taken from reference TRBV18 and TRBJ1-4): NAGVMQNPRHLVRRRGQEARLRCSPMKGHSHVYWYRQLPEEGLKFMVYLQKENIIDESGMPKERFSAEFPKEGPSILRIQQVVRGDSAAYFCASSRNRPGQINEKLFFGSGTQLSVL.

CDR3: CASLKADTQYF. CDR3 nucleotides: TGTGCCAGCCTAAAGGCAGATACGCAGTATTTT. J is TRBJ2-3 and V is TRBV2; D ambiguous. CDR3 size: 11 residues. Germline CDR1 is SNHLY and CDR2 is FYNNEI. Trimming removed 8 bases at V and 4 bases at J, with 7 bases between.

The rearrangement links TRBV5-1 to TRBJ2-1; TRBD2 matches 7 bases. There are 16 residues in the CDR3. Germline trimming cut 1 base from V and 2 bases from J; bases unmatched to any gene: 6. Looked up from germline, CDR1 is SGHRS and CDR2 is YFSETQ. CDR3 in DNA: TGCGCCAGCAGCTTGTCTGCGGGAGCCGCCTACAATGAGCAGTTCTTC. Residues: CASSLSAGAAYNEQFF.